Below, 10 T cell receptor beta chains from the same sample are listed, as sequenced in a study of T cell responses to AZD1222 COVID-19 vaccine. Measured with immunoSEQ multiplex PCR; TCRdb has only the in-frame clones, and not every one. The sample lists around 170,000 clones, roughly 93% occurring once. The sequences come from peripheral blood, collected on day 0 of AZD1222 vaccination. The receptors stem from an adult in good health.

V gene TRBV3-1 (or the pseudogene TRBV3-2) combines with J gene TRBJ2-1; the D call may be TRBD1 or TRBD2 (5 bases each). V was shortened by 6 bases and J by 12 bases, with 15 bases between the two germline ends. CDR3 length: 12 amino acids. The germline V gene has CDR1 LGHDT and CDR2 YNNKEL (reference sequence). CDR3 loop: CASSLAGKGQFF. Here the CDR3 DNA reads TGTGCCAGCAGTCTAGCAGGGAAGGGGCAGTTCTTC.

In this sample, this clone turned up once. This rearrangement joins TRBV10-3 to TRBJ2-7; 9 nucleotides match TRBD2. The CDR3 spans 20 residues. J gave up 0 bases and V 3 bases, and 18 bases lay outside the gene matches. The germline V gene encodes CDR1 ENHRY and CDR2 SYGVKD. The DNA of the CDR3 is TGTGCCATCAGTGATACTTTGACTAGCGGATCTGAGCGGCGCTCCTACGAGCAGTACTTC. Translated: CAISDTLTSGSERRSYEQYF.

The gene calls are TRBV11-2 and TRBJ1-4, with D unresolved. Germline V gives CDR1 SGHAT, CDR2 FQNNGV. V lost 3 bases to trimming and J lost 5 bases, with 16 bases between them. The CDR3 contains 16 residues. CDR3 sequence reads: CASSFLEAHWNEKLFF. In DNA, the CDR3 is TGTGCCAGCAGCTTTCTGGAGGCCCATTGGAATGAAAAACTGTTTTTT. Complete variable domain (other parts from reference TRBV11-2 and TRBJ1-4): EAGVAQSPRYKIIEKRQSVAFWCNPISGHATLYWYQQILGQGPKLLIQFQNNGVVDDSQLPKDRFSAERLKGVDSTLKIQPAKLEDSAVYLCASSFLEAHWNEKLFFGSGTQLSVL.

The chain combines TRBV19 with TRBJ1-2; D uncertain. Deletions cut 2 bases from V and 2 bases from J, with 6 bases between. Per germline, CDR1 LNHDA and CDR2 SQIVND (reference sequence). The CDR3 extends over 13 amino acids. CDR3 region: CASSISRNYGYTF. In nucleotides, the CDR3 is TGTGCCAGTAGTATATCCAGGAACTATGGCTACACCTTC.

This chain links TRBV10-3 with TRBJ2-3, with D possibly TRBD2 on 6 matching bases. This CDR3 comprises 14 residues. Per the germline V gene, CDR1 is ENHRY and CDR2 is SYGVKD. V was pared by 5 bases and J by 0 bases, with 9 bases between. The CDR3 region is CAISSSDSTDTQYF. The CDR3 bases are TGTGCCATCAGTTCTAGCGATAGCACAGATACGCAGTATTTT.

The DNA for the CDR3 is TGTGCCAGCAGCGAGGACCGATCCTACGAGCAGTACTTC. Its protein product is CASSEDRSYEQYF. The chain carries TRBV2 and TRBJ2-7, with D hard to call. The germline V gene encodes CDR1 SNHLY and CDR2 FYNNEI. Trimming shortened V by 6 bases and J by 1 base, and 10 bases separated the two germline ends. The CDR3 length is 13 residues.

For this clone: One end of the junction is discordant with germline, which a read error may explain. The chain has TRBV27 and TRBJ2-7; D remains unclear. The germline V gene encodes CDR1 MNHEY and CDR2 SMNVEV (reference sequence). This CDR3 comprises 12 residues. CDR3 amino acids: CASSPHAPPTAF. For the CDR3, the DNA is TGTGCCAGCAGTCCGCACGCCCCTCCTACGGCCTTC.

This chain joins TRBV6-1 and TRBJ1-6, with TRBD1 matching over 8 bases. This CDR3 comprises 15 residues. Germline V gene lookup returns CDR1 MNHNS and CDR2 SASEGT. The ends lost 2 bases at V and 8 bases at J; junction bases unmatched: 5. CDR3 nucleotide sequence: TGTGCCAGCAGTGAATGGTACAGGGGGGATTCACCCCTCCACTTT. Protein sequence: CASSEWYRGDSPLHF.

The chain joins TRBV10-2 to TRBJ2-7, with D unresolved. This CDR3 has 11 amino acids. Germline assignment: CDR1 WSHSY and CDR2 SAAADI. V was trimmed by 6 bases and J by 3 bases, leaving 6 bases between them. CDR3 coding DNA: TGCGCCAGCAGCAACAGCTACGAGCAGTACTTC. It specifies CASSNSYEQYF.

This clone was found many times. The chain links TRBV6-4 to TRBJ2-5; the match to TRBD2 covers 9 bases. The V gene end was trimmed by 3 bases and the J gene end by 4 bases; junction bases not matched to a gene: 9. This CDR3 has 16 amino acids. Germline-derived CDR1 and CDR2 are MRHNA and SNTAGT. CDR3 in DNA: TGTGCCAGCAGTGAAGAATCCGGCGGGGGGGCAGAGACCCAGTACTTC. It encodes CASSEESGGGAETQYF.